Listed below are T cell receptor beta chains from one sample, sequenced in a study of cytomegalovirus exposure and HLA in healthy donors. TCRdb keeps only in-frame clones here, not all; method: immunoSEQ multiplex PCR. The repertoire consists of about 170,000 clones, with 62% occurring once and the leading ten covering about 2.9%. Sequencing used PBMCs. The receptor source for this set is a man aged 35-49 years in good health and CMV-seronegative. Both conserved end residues are part of each CDR3. D genes are given only for firm matches. Only some rows state a clone size, as once, few, many or a class for expanded clones.

clone_size j_call d_call v_call cdr3_length cdr3_aa cdr3_nt
NA TRBJ2-6 NA TRBV7-3 15 CASSPQQGNQHVLTF TGTGCCAGCAGCCCTCAACAGGGAAATCAACACGTCCTGACTTTC
few TRBJ1-5 NA TRBV4-3 15 CASSQDWGGNQPQHF TGCGCCAGCAGCCAAGATTGGGGGGGCAATCAGCCCCAGCATTTT
NA TRBJ2-3 NA TRBV6-1 15 CASSERARPTDTQYF TGTGCCAGCAGTGAGCGGGCCCGACCCACAGATACGCAGTATTTT
NA TRBJ1-6 NA TRBV5-1 15 CASSLRPGTNSPLHF TGCGCCAGCAGCTTGAGGCCAGGGACTAATTCCCCCCTCCACTTT
NA TRBJ2-7 TRBD1 TRBV6-5 15 CASSYGQGAPYEQYF TGTGCCAGCAGTTACGGACAGGGAGCGCCCTACGAGCAGTACTTC
NA TRBJ2-5 TRBD1 TRBV7-6 16 CASSLGGQGGGETQYF TGTGCCAGCAGCTTAGGGGGACAAGGGGGCGGTGAGACCCAGTACTTC
NA TRBJ1-1 TRBD1 TRBV16 15 CASSQSSGGKTEAFF TGTGCCAGCAGCCAATCCTCAGGGGGGAAGACTGAAGCTTTCTTT
NA TRBJ1-2 NA TRBV6-5 13 CASSYVEGHGYTF TGTGCCAGCAGTTACGTGGAGGGGCATGGCTACACCTTC
NA TRBJ2-5 NA TRBV18 11 CASSPAETQYF TGTGCCAGCTCACCCGCGGAGACCCAGTACTTC
NA TRBJ2-1 NA TRBV7-9 12 CASSLVQNEQFF TGTGCCAGCAGCTTAGTCCAGAATGAGCAGTTCTTC
NA TRBJ2-5 NA TRBV10-3 15 CAISESRGGGETQYF TGTGCCATCAGTGAGTCCCGGGGAGGAGGAGAGACCCAGTACTTC
NA TRBJ1-2 NA TRBV7-9 11 CSSSLVEGYTF TGTTCCAGCAGCTTAGTGGAGGGCTACACCTTC
NA TRBJ1-5 TRBD1 TRBV19 15 CASSPQGQGSQPQHF TGTGCCAGTAGTCCACAGGGACAGGGATCTCAGCCCCAGCATTTT
NA TRBJ2-7 NA TRBV30 14 CASTERARSYEQYF TGTGCCTCTACGGAGAGGGCTAGGTCCTACGAGCAGTACTTC
NA TRBJ2-1 TRBD2 TRBV30 16 CAWRDSGRGLRDEQFF TGTGCCTGGAGGGATAGCGGGAGGGGCTTGAGGGATGAGCAGTTCTTC
NA TRBJ2-3 NA TRBV2 15 CASSKDTPSTDTQYF TGTGCCAGCAGTAAGGACACGCCTAGCACAGATACGCAGTATTTT
NA TRBJ1-2 NA TRBV6-6 14 CASSPGGANYGYTF TGTGCCAGCAGTCCCGGGGGAGCTAACTATGGCTACACCTTC
NA TRBJ1-1 NA TRBV6-5 14 CASSPREVWTEAFF TGTGCCAGCAGTCCTCGGGAGGTATGGACTGAAGCTTTCTTT
NA TRBJ1-1 NA TRBV13 16 CASSLGHTGTNTEAFF TGTGCCAGCAGCCTAGGACATACGGGAACGAACACTGAAGCTTTCTTT
many TRBJ1-1 NA TRBV5-8 14 CASSLGVMNTEAFF TGTGCCAGCTCGCTCGGGGTAATGAACACTGAAGCTTTCTTT
NA TRBJ1-6 TRBD1 TRBV5-4 16 CASSLGGDRGSSPLHF TGTGCCAGCAGCTTAGGAGGGGACAGGGGGAGTTCACCCCTCCACTTT
few TRBJ1-6 NA TRBV30 15 CAWSVKGAYNSPLHF TGTGCCTGGAGTGTAAAGGGGGCCTATAATTCACCCCTCCACTTT
NA TRBJ2-3 NA TRBV7-2 14 CASSLPEGADTQYF TGTGCCAGCAGCCTACCGGAGGGTGCAGATACGCAGTATTTT
NA TRBJ2-3 NA TRBV28 17 CASSLYADEVFPDTQYF TGTGCCAGCAGTTTATATGCAGATGAGGTGTTCCCAGATACGCAGTATTTT
few TRBJ2-4 TRBD2 TRBV7-8 18 CASSPGGREGLAKNIQYF TGTGCCAGCAGCCCAGGAGGGAGGGAGGGGTTAGCCAAAAACATTCAGTACTTC
few TRBJ2-2 NA TRBV5-1 13 CACSGPHGGELFF TGCGCCTGTTCAGGGCCCCACGGCGGGGAGCTGTTTTTT
NA TRBJ2-1 NA TRBV27 14 CASSRLEGYNEQFF TGTGCCAGCAGTCGACTAGAGGGGTACAATGAGCAGTTCTTC
NA TRBJ2-5 NA TRBV30 13 CAWSVGGGETQYF TGTGCCTGGAGTGTGGGGGGTGGAGAGACCCAGTACTTC
NA TRBJ2-7 NA TRBV5-1 13 CASSFGQRYEQYF TGCGCCAGCAGTTTTGGACAGCGCTACGAGCAGTACTTC
NA TRBJ1-1 NA TRBV7-8 13 CASSLGDTSKAFF TGTGCCAGCAGCTTAGGGGACACGAGTAAAGCTTTCTTT
NA TRBJ2-1 NA TRBV5-1 18 CASSIGGQPLTQSAAGFF TGCGCCAGCAGTATAGGAGGACAGCCCCTTACTCAATCGGCCGCAGGGTTCTTC
NA TRBJ2-1 TRBD1 TRBV5-1 13 CASSVGTAEEQFF TGCGCCAGCAGCGTCGGGACAGCTGAGGAGCAGTTCTTC
NA TRBJ1-2 NA TRBV6-1 14 CASKMSGANYGYTF TGTGCCAGCAAGATGTCGGGGGCTAACTATGGCTACACCTTC
NA TRBJ2-3 NA TRBV1 19 CTSSQTSGTPYDSTDTQYF TGCACCAGCAGCCAGACTAGCGGGACTCCATACGACAGCACAGATACGCAGTATTTT
NA TRBJ1-1 TRBD1 TRBV7-3 15 CASSREGQGSTEAFF TGTGCCAGCAGCCGAGAGGGACAGGGGTCCACTGAAGCTTTCTTT
NA TRBJ2-3 TRBD1 TRBV28 15 CASSSPGQGVDTQYF TGTGCCAGCAGTTCTCCGGGACAGGGGGTAGATACGCAGTATTTT
NA TRBJ1-2 TRBD1 TRBV6-1 13 CATATGANYGYTF TGTGCCACCGCGACAGGGGCTAACTATGGCTACACCTTC
NA TRBJ2-2 TRBD2 TRBV13 15 CASSLWLADTGELFF TGTGCCAGCAGCTTATGGCTAGCGGATACCGGGGAGCTGTTTTTT
few TRBJ1-3 TRBD1 TRBV7-9 15 CSSSRGDRGGNTIYF TGTTCCAGCAGTCGAGGGGACAGGGGGGGAAACACCATATATTTT
NA TRBJ2-3 TRBD2 TRBV9 16 CASSVDLAGGTDTQYF TGTGCCAGCAGCGTAGATCTAGCGGGAGGGACAGATACGCAGTATTTT
NA TRBJ2-7 TRBD1 TRBV19 14 CASRNPGQGYEQYF TGTGCCAGTAGAAATCCGGGACAGGGCTACGAGCAGTACTTC
NA TRBJ2-7 NA TRBV5-1 14 CASSGGTAPYEQYF TGCGCCAGCAGCGGGGGGACTGCCCCCTACGAGCAGTACTTC
few TRBJ1-3 NA TRBV6-1 14 CASSEWGVGNTIYF TGTGCCAGCAGTGAATGGGGAGTTGGAAACACCATATATTTT
NA TRBJ1-1 TRBD1 TRBV6-5 16 CASSYSGWDRAVGAFF TGTGCCAGCAGTTACTCGGGGTGGGACAGGGCTGTGGGGGCTTTCTTT
NA TRBJ2-7 TRBD1 TRBV27 14 CASSGRTGPYEQYF TGTGCCAGCAGTGGTCGGACAGGTCCCTACGAGCAGTACTTC
NA TRBJ2-7 TRBD2 TRBV29-1 12 CSVEGLESEQYF TGCAGCGTTGAGGGACTAGAATCCGAGCAGTACTTC
NA TRBJ2-7 NA TRBV28 13 CASGGATSYEQYF TGTGCGTCCGGAGGGGCGACATCCTACGAGCAGTACTTC
NA TRBJ1-1 NA TRBV4-2 16 CASSQDVGEWNTEAFF TGTGCCAGCAGCCAAGATGTGGGAGAGTGGAACACTGAAGCTTTCTTT